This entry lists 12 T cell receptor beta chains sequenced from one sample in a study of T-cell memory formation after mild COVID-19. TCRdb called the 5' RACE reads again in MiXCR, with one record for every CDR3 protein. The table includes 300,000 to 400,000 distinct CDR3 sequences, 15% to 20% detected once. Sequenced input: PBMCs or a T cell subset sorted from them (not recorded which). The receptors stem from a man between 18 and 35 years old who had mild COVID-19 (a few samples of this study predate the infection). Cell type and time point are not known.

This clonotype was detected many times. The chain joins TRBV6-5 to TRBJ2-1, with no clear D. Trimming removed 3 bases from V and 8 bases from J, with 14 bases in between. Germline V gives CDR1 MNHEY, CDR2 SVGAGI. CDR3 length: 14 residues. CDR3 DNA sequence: TGTGCCAGCAGTTATGTGACAACGCGGCATGAGCAGTTCTTC. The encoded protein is CASSYVTTRHEQFF.

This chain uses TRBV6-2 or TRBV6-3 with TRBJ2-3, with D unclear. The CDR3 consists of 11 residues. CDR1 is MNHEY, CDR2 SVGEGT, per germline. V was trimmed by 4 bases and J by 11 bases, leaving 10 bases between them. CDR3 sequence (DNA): TGTGCCAGCAGTTTCGGACCAGGGCAGTATTTT. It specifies CASSFGPGQYF.

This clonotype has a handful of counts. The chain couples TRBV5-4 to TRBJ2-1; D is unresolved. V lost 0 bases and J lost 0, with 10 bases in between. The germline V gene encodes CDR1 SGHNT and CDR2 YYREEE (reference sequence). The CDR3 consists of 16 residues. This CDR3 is CASSLAWVRSYNEQFF. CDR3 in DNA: TGTGCCAGCAGCTTGGCCTGGGTCCGCTCCTACAATGAGCAGTTCTTC.

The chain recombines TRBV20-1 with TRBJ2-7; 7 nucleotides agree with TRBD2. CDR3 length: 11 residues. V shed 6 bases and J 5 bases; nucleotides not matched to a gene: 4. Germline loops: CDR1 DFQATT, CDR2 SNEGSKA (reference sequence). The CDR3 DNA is TGCAGTGCCAAGGGAGGGCACGAGCAGTACTTC. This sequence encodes CSAKGGHEQYF.

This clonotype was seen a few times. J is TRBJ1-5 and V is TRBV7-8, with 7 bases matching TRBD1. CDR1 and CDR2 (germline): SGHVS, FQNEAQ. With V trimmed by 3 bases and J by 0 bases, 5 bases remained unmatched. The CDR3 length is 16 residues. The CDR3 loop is CASSLTGSYSNQPQHF. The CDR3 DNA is TGTGCCAGCAGCTTGACAGGGAGCTATAGCAATCAGCCCCAGCATTTT.

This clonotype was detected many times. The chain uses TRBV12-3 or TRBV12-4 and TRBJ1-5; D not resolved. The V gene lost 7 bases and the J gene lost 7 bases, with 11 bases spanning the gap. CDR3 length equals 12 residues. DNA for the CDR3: TGTGCCAGCAAGTCGGGCGGACAGCCCCAGCATTTT. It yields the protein CASKSGGQPQHF.

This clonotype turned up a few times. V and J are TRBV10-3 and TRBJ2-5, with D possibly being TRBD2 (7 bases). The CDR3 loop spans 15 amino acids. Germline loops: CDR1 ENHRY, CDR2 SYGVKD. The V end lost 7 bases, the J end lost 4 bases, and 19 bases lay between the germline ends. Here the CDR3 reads CAIKDSGGIGETQYF. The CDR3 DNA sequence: TGTGCCATCAAAGATTCGGGGGGCATCGGAGAGACCCAGTACTTC.

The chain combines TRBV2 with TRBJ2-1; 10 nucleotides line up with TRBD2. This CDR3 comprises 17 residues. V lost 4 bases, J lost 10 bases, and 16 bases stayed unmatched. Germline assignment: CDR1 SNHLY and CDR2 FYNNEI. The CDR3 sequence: CASSGGGTSGAVGEQFF. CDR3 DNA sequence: TGTGCCAGCAGTGGCGGGGGAACTAGCGGGGCCGTTGGGGAGCAGTTCTTC.

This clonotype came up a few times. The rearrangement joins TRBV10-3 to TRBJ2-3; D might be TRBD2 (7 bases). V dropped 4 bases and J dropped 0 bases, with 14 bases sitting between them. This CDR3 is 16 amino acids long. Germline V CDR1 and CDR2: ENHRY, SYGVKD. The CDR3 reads CAISGERDTSTDTQYF. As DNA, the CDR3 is TGTGCCATCAGTGGCGAGCGGGACACAAGCACAGATACGCAGTATTTT.

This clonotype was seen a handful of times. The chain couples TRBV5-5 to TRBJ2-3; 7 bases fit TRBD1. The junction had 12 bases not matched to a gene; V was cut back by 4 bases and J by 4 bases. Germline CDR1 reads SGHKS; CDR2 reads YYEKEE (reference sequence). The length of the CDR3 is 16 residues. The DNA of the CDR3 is TGTGCCAGCAGCCCGGCCAGGACAGGCATAGCAGATACGCAGTATTTT. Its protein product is CASSPARTGIADTQYF.

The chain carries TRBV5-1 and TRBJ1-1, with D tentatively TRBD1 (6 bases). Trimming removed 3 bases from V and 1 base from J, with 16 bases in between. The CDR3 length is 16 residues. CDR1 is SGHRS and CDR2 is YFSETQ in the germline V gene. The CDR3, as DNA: TGCGCCAGCAGCTCCCGCCCGGGGGCCGGGAACACTGAAGCTTTCTTT. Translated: CASSSRPGAGNTEAFF. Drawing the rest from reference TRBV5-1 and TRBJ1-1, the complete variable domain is KAGVTQTPRYLIKTRGQQVTLSCSPISGHRSVSWYQQTPGQGLQFLFEYFSETQRNKGNFPGRFSGRQFSNSRSEMNVSTLELGDSALYLCASSSRPGAGNTEAFFGQGTRLTVV.

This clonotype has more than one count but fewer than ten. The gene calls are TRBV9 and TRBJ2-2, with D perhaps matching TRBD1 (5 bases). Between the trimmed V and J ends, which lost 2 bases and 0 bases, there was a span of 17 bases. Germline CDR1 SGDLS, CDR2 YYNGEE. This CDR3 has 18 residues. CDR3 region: CASSVPPGQPANTGELFF. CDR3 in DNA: TGTGCCAGCAGCGTCCCCCCCGGACAACCCGCGAACACCGGGGAGCTGTTTTTT.